The T cell receptor (beta chain) described here comes from a study of cytomegalovirus exposure and HLA in healthy donors (dated by TCRdb to 2016 to 2017). Describing the broader study: In an earlier analysis of fewer than 750 of the donors, 250 to 350 Gb of sequence data and 120 million or so unique TCR beta sequences from 150 million to 200 million T cells were reported. High-throughput TCR immunosequencing, statistical association of individual TCRs with disease status, and machine learning were combined to predict cytomegalovirus infection status. Four to six DR-DQ haplotypes were handled as single units for association and clustering because linkage in the cohort was strong. A later analysis re-analyzed previously published TCR beta repertoires from hundreds of donors and added high-resolution HLA genotyping to study TCR occurrence patterns. The study used immunosequencing to profile the T cell repertoires of several hundred subjects and linked those repertoires to cytomegalovirus serostatus. All discovery cohort repertoires had been generated on a single sequencing platform. An earlier analysis of around 580 of the donors used high-throughput TCR beta sequencing to judge whether each TCR beta V gene segment behaved as functional or pseudogenic. The study was designed to test whether signatures of past pathogen exposure could be identified by cataloging public T cell receptors. Among the approximately 430 genotyped donors, approximately 77% belonged to the genetic ancestry cluster associated with self-reported Caucasian donors. About 280 gigabases of sequencing data and tens of millions of unique TCR sequences were included in an early release covering roughly 600 HLA-typed donors. Along with the approximately 700-subject first cohort, a separate validation cohort of about 110 different subjects was used. The later analysis used no new phenotypic data to find candidate immune exposures, relying instead on TCR beta sequences and their occurrence across donors. Across 300 to 500 genotyped donors of the cohort, an average of approximately 200,000 unique TCR beta nucleotide sequences per donor were sequenced, and 15% to 20% of those sequences were non-productive. Donor age, sex, ethnicity and CMV serostatus were compiled alongside the repertoire data. A later genetic analysis took genome-wide SNP genotypes for about 55% of the 666 donors and used that subset as a discovery cohort. The number of typed donors differed by locus: roughly 629-630 for A, B, C, DRB1 and DQB1; approximately 530 for DQA1; some 590 for DPA1; and about 450 for DPB1. Both class I and class II loci were covered by HLA typing, at four-digit resolution. Study-wide conclusions, independent of this receptor: The 87-base-pair reads could not distinguish some IMGT-functional V segments, including TRBV6-2 and TRBV6-3, so those segments were excluded. Compared with equally common non-associated chains, HLA-associated TCR beta chains in a later analysis were more clonally expanded and had lower generation probabilities. Only TCR beta chains were sequenced in this cohort, and the absence of alpha or paired-chain data limited detectable features. Cytomegalovirus status was reported to be diagnosed by the classifier with high specificity and sensitivity in both the original and validation cohorts. Over 15 rarely observed V segments, including chromosome 9 orphons, were excluded from the earlier analysis of some 590 of the donors because counts were too low. According to a later analysis, most CMV-associated TCR beta chains appeared to be HLA-restricted, and the HLA associations seemed to be driven largely by CMV exposure. When HLA alleles, especially DR and DQ, strongly co-occurred, attributing TCR associations to individual alleles was difficult. The authors suggested that the approach could potentially be extended to other disease states and immunological phenotypes. The study listed approximately 150 TCR beta chains as associated with cytomegalovirus. An earlier analysis of roughly 570 of the donors showed that most TCR beta V segments appeared in productive rearrangements either about 87% or about 30% of the time, which broadly matched IMGT annotations. Because HLA typing was unavailable for some donors at each locus, only the typed subset was used in association tests. Immune exposure information for the cohort was limited to CMV serostatus. In a later analysis, some 17,000 TCR beta sequences were associated with specific HLA alleles at a false discovery rate of 0.05. Correlated functional status among segregating V segments might be attributable to linkage disequilibrium, but an unknown experimental factor could not be ruled out. V-gene and J-gene trimming of TCR beta chains was associated with a missense DCLRE1C variant in a later genetic analysis, and the association was replicated in an independent cohort. Sequencing depth was assumed to be roughly uniform across donors in the presence/absence analyses, though that assumption may not hold. According to a later genetic analysis, donors in an Asian-associated ancestry cluster had fewer N-insertions in productive TCRs than the approximately 630-donor mean. A cluster of highly shared sequence variants was judged likely to be a technical artifact of the sequencing pipeline. In a later analysis, the rate of TCR association differed among HLA loci, with DRB1 alleles having the most associated TCRs and HLA-C alleles having the fewest. In vitro tests confirmed that a few of the cytomegalovirus-associated TCR beta chains recognize cytomegalovirus antigens. According to a later analysis, parvovirus B19, influenza, CMV and Epstein-Barr virus appeared linked to several top co-occurrence clusters. Across donors, most TCR sequences were observed very rarely, whereas some public TCRs were present in many individuals. A further reported finding was that TCR beta sequences accurately predicted the HLA-A and HLA-B alleles for most subjects in the first cohort.

From a lookup of the germline V gene, CDR1 and CDR2 are MDHEN and SYDVKM. V trim: 6 bases; J trim: 4 bases; unmatched bases: 8. The CDR3 numbers 16 residues from cysteine through phenylalanine. Left in the record is the CDR3 DNA by itself, 48 bases read in frame from the first base. On this clone itself: Its antigen is still unknown. Base-call qualities are not available, and no considerably larger clone is one nucleotide away.

Library construction relied on the immunoSEQ multiplex PCR assay. The multiplex PCR relied on a mix of 60 forward primers for TCR Vbeta segments and 13 reverse primers for TCR Jbeta segments. The CDR3 region of rearranged TCR beta genes was amplified from genomic DNA by a multiplex PCR assay. Amplified TCR beta libraries were sequenced as 87-base-pair reads on the Illumina HiSeq System. In the original analysis: In a later analysis, tens of millions of unique TCR beta chains were counted across the roughly 610 repertoires, and some 10 million of these chains were shared by at least two donors. To remove PCR and sequencing errors, raw reads were error-corrected and collapsed into unique sequences using a nearest-neighbor algorithm that merged closely related sequences. To assign V, D and J gene segments, CDR3 sequences were aligned to IMGT reference sequences. For a sequence to be retained, at least a six-nucleotide match to both a V gene segment and a J gene segment was required. Rearrangements were called productive when the CDR3 lacked stop codons and stayed in frame with V and J; all others were non-productive. CDR3 was defined according to IMGT convention as the region running from the second conserved V-encoded cysteine to the conserved J-encoded phenylalanine. Sequences without an unambiguous match to a single V gene segment were excluded from the earlier analysis of approximately 600 of the donors. An earlier analysis of around 600 of the donors classified V segments as functional when productive rearrangements were above 56.7% and as segregating when the standard deviation between donors was above 5%. To diagnose cytomegalovirus status from the catalog of TCR beta chain sequences, a statistical classification framework was built. V and J gene assignment, in a later analysis, came from comparing TCR nucleotide sequences with IMGT/GENE-DB human TR gene sequences. In a later analysis, CDR3 sequences and most-parsimonious VDJ recombination scenarios were assigned using the TCRdist pipeline. In a later analysis, every TCR beta chain was defined by the combination of its CDR3 amino acid sequence and its V-gene family, and reads without a unique V-gene family were dropped. In a later analysis, approximately 590 highly shared, low-generation-probability nucleotide sequences were removed to address suspected cross-contamination and a sequencing artifact. In a later analysis, a clonal expansion index for each public chain was calculated from normalized within-repertoire ranks of inferred template counts. Generation probabilities in a later analysis came from a VDJ recombination model fitted to out-of-frame rearrangements, and those results were checked against IGoR. In a later analysis, hypergeometric tests were used to score TCR-TCR, TCR-HLA and TCR-CMV co-occurrence, with a repertoire-size bias correction applied to TCR pairs. A later analysis estimated false discovery rates by permuting HLA or CMV assignments 20 times. In a later analysis, co-occurring TCRs were grouped with DBSCAN, and TCRdist sequence similarity was added when clustering was performed within HLA-allele-positive subsets. Co-occurrence clustering excluded repertoires with fewer than 30,000 or more than 120,000 public chains, plus five with anomalous nucleotide sharing. This is the immuneACCESS table as TCRdb keeps it, with only in-frame sequences that have V and J called. A part of the clones is gone; compared with another copy, unresolved V genes explain less than half, and the rest is unexplained. The D gene and trimming were derived from the DNA, and the V and J assignments and clone size from that table. The sample includes around 130,000 clones, with approximately 80% observed a single time. Around 1.2% of the sample belongs to the ten largest clones.

The cohort was made up of around 720 healthy bone marrow donors. At the time of sampling, all cohort members were nominally healthy, though unrecorded immune exposures were likely present. The donor tested CMV seronegative and was one of the 352 seronegative cohort members. A peripheral blood sample was collected from each donor, and TCR beta sequencing was performed on peripheral blood mononuclear cells. Genomic DNA was extracted from the blood cell samples with the Qiagen DNeasy Blood Extraction Kit. The sequence came from a girl aged 2-9 years in good health and CMV-seronegative. The rearrangement combines TRBV28 with TRBJ1-5, and 11 junction bases match TRBD1. The sample comprised PBMCs. The DNA reads as follows: TGTGCCAGCAGCAAGGGGGGGGACAGGGGGAATCAGCCCCAGCATTTT. This is translated as CASSKGGDRGNQPQHF.